These 14 T cell receptor beta chains were all obtained from the same sample, sequenced in a study of cytomegalovirus exposure and HLA in healthy donors. The PCR made use of 60 Vbeta and 13 Jbeta primers. Using immunoSEQ multiplex PCR, the repertoire was profiled, and TCRdb retains in-frame clones only, with some absent. The sample holds approximately 110,000 clones; roughly three quarters are singletons and the top ten take about 5.7%. The sequenced sample was PBMCs. These receptors all stem from a male donor in good health and CMV-seronegative.

The chain recombines TRBV11-3 with TRBJ2-1, with 8 nucleotides matching TRBD2. The CDR3 has 15 amino acids. Germline V gene lookup returns CDR1 SGHNT and CDR2 YENEEA. V lost 5 bases, J lost 2 bases, and 5 bases stayed unmatched. Here the CDR3 reads CASSAPGLAYNEQFF. CDR3 nucleotides: TGTGCCAGCAGCGCCCCGGGACTAGCCTACAATGAGCAGTTCTTC.

The chain recombines TRBV5-1 with TRBJ2-3; possible D gene TRBD2, 6 bases. Germline V CDR1 and CDR2: SGHRS, YFSETQ. The ends were cut back, 3 bases at V and 0 bases at J, with 14 bases in the middle. The CDR3 totals 16 residues. The CDR3 nucleotides read TGCGCCAGCAGCTCCAAGCGGGCTCCTAGCACAGATACGCAGTATTTT. Residues: CASSSKRAPSTDTQYF.

This clone was found many times. The chain links TRBV6-4 to TRBJ2-1; 12 nucleotides match TRBD2. Germline assignment: CDR1 MRHNA and CDR2 SNTAGT. The CDR3 loop spans 15 amino acids. The J segment lost 6 bases and the V segment lost 4 bases, leaving 4 bases of the junction unmatched. In DNA form, the CDR3 reads TGTGCCAGCAGTGGGATGACTAGCGGGAGCAATGAGCAGTTCTTC. It encodes CASSGMTSGSNEQFF.

In regard to this clone: One junction end does not reproduce the germline sequence, and a read error may be involved. The chain joins TRBV7-9 to TRBJ1-1, with D possibly being TRBD1 (5 bases). Germline loops: CDR1 SEHNR, CDR2 FQNEAQ (reference sequence). The CDR3 is 14 amino acids. CDR3 region: CSSRSTAGNAEAFF. The CDR3 DNA reads TGTTCCAGCAGGTCGACAGCCGGAAACGCTGAAGCTTTCTTT. The whole variable domain, filled in from reference TRBV7-9 and TRBJ1-1, reads DTGVSQNPRHKITKRGQNVTFRCDPISEHNRLYWYRQTLGQGPEFLTYFQNEAQLEKSRLLSDRFSAERPKGSFSTLEIQRTEQGDSAMYLCSSRSTAGNAEAFFGQGTRLTVV.

The CDR3 DNA follows: TGTGCCAGCAGCTTAGGACAGCCCTACGAGCAGTACTTC. Translating gives CASSLGQPYEQYF. The V gene is TRBV11-2, the J gene TRBJ2-7, with D possibly being TRBD1 (5 bases). Germline V lookup: CDR1 SGHAT, CDR2 FQNNGV. CDR3 length: 13 amino acids. V was cut by 1 base and J by 2 bases, with 6 bases left in between. The whole variable domain, filled in from reference TRBV11-2 and TRBJ2-7, reads EAGVAQSPRYKIIEKRQSVAFWCNPISGHATLYWYQQILGQGPKLLIQFQNNGVVDDSQLPKDRFSAERLKGVDSTLKIQPAKLEDSAVYLCASSLGQPYEQYFGPGTRLTVT.

Note on this clone: One end of the junction is discordant with germline, which a read error may explain. In nucleotides, the CDR3 is TGTGCCACCAGCAGAGATCGGACTAGCGGGAGTACGATCTTC. Translating gives CATSRDRTSGSTIF. This chain uses TRBV15 with TRBJ2-1, with 13 nucleotides matching TRBD2. Germline V lookup: CDR1 LNHNV, CDR2 YYDKDF (reference sequence). This CDR3 is 14 amino acids long.

The rearrangement uses TRBV6-5 and TRBJ2-7; 7 bases agree with TRBD1. Germline V lookup: CDR1 MNHEY, CDR2 SVGAGI. V lost 4 bases to trimming and J lost 4 bases; unmatched junction nucleotides: 7. This CDR3 is built from 14 residues. CDR3 nucleotides: TGTGCCAGCAGTTCCGGGACAGCTTTTTACGAGCAGTACTTC. This sequence encodes CASSSGTAFYEQYF.

The genes are TRBV28 and TRBJ1-1; unclear D gene. CDR1 and CDR2 from the germline V gene are MDHEN and SYDVKM. This CDR3 is built from 15 residues. V lost 1 base and J lost 3, with 12 bases in between. The CDR3: CASSLSEAPYTEAFF. In DNA form, the CDR3 reads TGTGCCAGCAGTTTATCCGAGGCACCCTACACTGAAGCTTTCTTT.

Points on this clone: Relative to the germline gene, one junction end is altered; a read error may explain this. The chain joins TRBV7-9 to TRBJ2-7; D possibly corresponds to TRBD2 (5 bases). Germline assignment: CDR1 SEHNR and CDR2 FQNEAQ (reference sequence). CDR3 length: 14 residues. The CDR3 DNA reads as TGTTCCAGCAGCTTGGGAGCGGCCTCCTACGAGCAGTACTTC. It encodes CSSSLGAASYEQYF.

The V call is TRBV2, the J call TRBJ2-1, with 10 nucleotides matching TRBD2. Germline loops: CDR1 SNHLY, CDR2 FYNNEI. The CDR3 loop spans 17 amino acids. V lost 2 bases and J lost 2; bases outside the gene matches: 6. This CDR3 reads CASSEIVLAGAYNEQFF. The CDR3 region has the DNA TGTGCCAGCAGTGAAATTGTTCTAGCGGGAGCCTACAATGAGCAGTTCTTC.

This sequence joins TRBV7-9 and TRBJ2-7; TRBD2 aligns across 10 bases. The CDR3 runs 16 residues. V shed 5 bases, J shed 5 bases, and the junction held 12 bases outside the gene matches. Germline CDR1 is SEHNR and CDR2 is FQNEAQ (reference sequence). This CDR3 reads CASSPPPGLAIDEQYF. Written as DNA, the CDR3 is TGTGCCAGCAGCCCTCCCCCGGGACTAGCGATAGACGAGCAGTACTTC.

The J gene is TRBJ2-5, the V gene TRBV5-1; no clear D gene. In germline, CDR1 is SGHRS, CDR2 YFSETQ. CDR3 size: 13 residues. V lost 1 base and J 2 bases, leaving 6 bases between the germline ends. CDR3 coding DNA: TGCGCCAGCAGCTTGTCGGTACAAGAGACCCAGTACTTC. Translated: CASSLSVQETQYF.

The chain recombines TRBV6-1 with TRBJ1-5; a possible D gene is TRBD1 (5 bases). The CDR3 is 14 residues long. The germline gives CDR1 MNHNS, CDR2 SASEGT. The V and J ends lost 3 bases and 3 bases respectively, with 9 bases between them. The CDR3 sequence: CASSDQGFNQPQHF. The CDR3, as DNA: TGTGCCAGCAGTGATCAGGGATTCAATCAGCCCCAGCATTTT.

The chain combines TRBV4-2 with TRBJ2-7; 12 nucleotides match TRBD2. With V trimmed by 4 bases and J by 7 bases, 11 bases remained unmatched. This CDR3 has 16 residues. In germline, CDR1 is LGHNA, CDR2 YNFKEQ. The CDR3 spells CASSRGLAGLLGEQYF. The CDR3 region has the DNA TGTGCCAGCAGCCGAGGACTAGCGGGACTTTTAGGGGAGCAGTACTTC.